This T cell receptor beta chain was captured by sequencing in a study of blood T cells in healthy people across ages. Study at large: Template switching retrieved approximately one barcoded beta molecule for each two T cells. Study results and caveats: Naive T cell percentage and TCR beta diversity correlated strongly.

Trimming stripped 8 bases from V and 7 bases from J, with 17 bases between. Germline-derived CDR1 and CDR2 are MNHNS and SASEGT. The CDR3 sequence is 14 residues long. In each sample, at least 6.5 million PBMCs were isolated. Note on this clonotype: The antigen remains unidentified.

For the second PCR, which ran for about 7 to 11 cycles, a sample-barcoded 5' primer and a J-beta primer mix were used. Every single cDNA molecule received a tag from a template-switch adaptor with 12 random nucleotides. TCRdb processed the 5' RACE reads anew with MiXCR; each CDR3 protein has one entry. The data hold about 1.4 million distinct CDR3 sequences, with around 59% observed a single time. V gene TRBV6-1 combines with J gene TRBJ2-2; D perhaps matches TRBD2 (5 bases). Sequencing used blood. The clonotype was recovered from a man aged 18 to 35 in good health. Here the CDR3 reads CASGDPNRGGELFF. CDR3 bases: TGTGCCAGCGGAGATCCAAACCGGGGCGGGGAGCTGTTTTTT.